What follows is one TCR beta chain and its context. The CDR3 is made up of 16 amino acids. Germline V gives CDR1 MNHEY, CDR2 SVGAGI. J was trimmed by 4 bases and V by 2 bases; bases with no gene match: 7. This entry is derived from a study of technical replicates of blood from a few donors. Assay used: immunoSEQ multiplex PCR; TCRdb lists only in-frame clones, some missing. The repertoire holds some 70,000 clones, with 80% to 95% as singletons. Sequenced input: T cells isolated from PBMCs. The V and J genes are TRBV6-5 and TRBJ2-7; TRBD2 matches at 11 bases. This clonotype was sampled from a human donor in good health. This chain's CDR3 is CASSYKLAGAWYEQYF. The CDR3 DNA reads TGTGCCAGCAGTTACAAACTAGCGGGAGCATGGTACGAGCAGTACTTC.